A selection of T cell receptor beta chains follows, all from one sample in a study of blood T cell repertoires in COVID-19. Produced via immunoSEQ multiplex PCR; TCRdb's table is partial and in-frame only. The sample has roughly 16,000 clones, roughly 87% seen once. The sequenced sample was peripheral blood. These receptors were obtained from a man older than 75 with acute or convalescent COVID-19. CDR3s include the opening cysteine and the closing phenylalanine or tryptophan. A D gene is named only where the DNA matches it firmly.

J: TRBJ2-2; D: .; V: TRBV5-6; DNA: TGTGCCAGCAGCGGGGCGAGAGCGAACACCGGGGAGCTGTTTTTT; CDR3: CASSGARANTGELFF
J: TRBJ1-1; D: TRBD1; V: TRBV7-9; DNA: TGTGCCAGCAGCGGACAGGGAAACACTGAAGCTTTCTTT; CDR3: CASSGQGNTEAFF
J: TRBJ1-4; D: TRBD1; V: TRBV6-6; DNA: TGTGCCAGCAGCTCAGGACAGGAAGCAACTAATGAAAAACTGTTTTTT; CDR3: CASSSGQEATNEKLFF
J: TRBJ1-3; D: TRBD1; V: TRBV5-6; DNA: TGTGCCAGCACCCTGGACAGGGTAGCTGGAAACACCATATATTTT; CDR3: CASTLDRVAGNTIYF
J: TRBJ2-1; D: TRBD1; V: TRBV25-1; DNA: TGTGCCAGCAGTGAACGGGGGACAGGGTGGGATGAGCAGTTCTTC; CDR3: CASSERGTGWDEQFF
J: TRBJ1-4; D: .; V: TRBV2; DNA: TGTGCCAGCGTAAAAACGGGTTCTCTAGTCGCTGAAAAACTGTTTTTT; CDR3: CASVKTGSLVAEKLFF
J: TRBJ2-3; D: .; V: TRBV7-3; DNA: TGTGCCAGCAGCATTGACAGAACAGATACGCAGTATTTT; CDR3: CASSIDRTDTQYF
J: TRBJ1-1; D: .; V: TRBV5-1; DNA: TGCGCCAGCAGCCTGGGACACGGGAACACTGAAGCTTTCTTT; CDR3: CASSLGHGNTEAFF
J: TRBJ1-1; D: .; V: TRBV18; DNA: TGTGCCAGCTCACCGGCACGGACTAGCACTGAAGCTTTCTTT; CDR3: CASSPARTSTEAFF
J: TRBJ1-5; D: .; V: TRBV12-3/TRBV12-4; DNA: TGTGCCAGCAGTTTGACAGGAAATCAGCCCCAGCATTTT; CDR3: CASSLTGNQPQHF